A selection of T cell receptor beta chains follows, all from one sample in a study of brain T cells in children with intractable seizures. The repertoire was sequenced with immunoSEQ multiplex PCR; TCRdb's copy has only in-frame clones and lacks some. The repertoire has about 340,000 clones, 85% to 95% of them found once; the top ten carry approximately 5%. The material sequenced was peripheral blood, taken 4 to 5 months after surgery. The receptors stem from a boy younger than two with tuberous sclerosis and intractable seizures. Each CDR3 is given with its conserved first and last residue. The order of the fields is V gene, J gene, D gene, clone size, CDR3 DNA, CDR3 protein. A D gene is named only where the DNA matches it firmly. Clone sizes are given selectively: once, few, many, or a class where the clone is expanded.

v_call: TRBV12-3/TRBV12-4; j_call: TRBJ1-2; d_call: NA; clone_size: NA; cdr3_nt: TGTGCCAGCAGTTTACAGGGCTATGGCTACACCTTC; cdr3_aa: CASSLQGYGYTF
v_call: TRBV10-3; j_call: TRBJ1-2; d_call: TRBD1; clone_size: NA; cdr3_nt: TGTGCCACAGTCCCGGGACAGGGGTTCTATGGCTACACCTTC; cdr3_aa: CATVPGQGFYGYTF
v_call: TRBV19; j_call: TRBJ1-2; d_call: NA; clone_size: NA; cdr3_nt: TGTGCCAGTAGTAGGGACGGCAACTATGGCTACACCTTC; cdr3_aa: CASSRDGNYGYTF
v_call: TRBV5-1; j_call: TRBJ2-7; d_call: NA; clone_size: NA; cdr3_nt: TGCGCCAGCAGCTTGGGTGGTAGCAACTACGAGCAGTACTTC; cdr3_aa: CASSLGGSNYEQYF
v_call: TRBV12-3/TRBV12-4; j_call: TRBJ2-2; d_call: NA; clone_size: NA; cdr3_nt: TGTGCCAGCAGTTCAAGGGGGGCCGGGGAGCTGTTTTTT; cdr3_aa: CASSSRGAGELFF
v_call: TRBV7-8; j_call: TRBJ1-1; d_call: NA; clone_size: NA; cdr3_nt: TGTGCCAGCAGCTCCGGACAGCCGAACACTGAAGCTTTCTTT; cdr3_aa: CASSSGQPNTEAFF
v_call: TRBV4-1; j_call: TRBJ2-4; d_call: TRBD2; clone_size: NA; cdr3_nt: TGCGCCAGCAGCCCTACTAGCGAACAAAACATTCAGTACTTC; cdr3_aa: CASSPTSEQNIQYF
v_call: TRBV11-2; j_call: TRBJ2-7; d_call: TRBD1; clone_size: NA; cdr3_nt: TGTGCCAGCAGCTTAGTTTGGGACAGGGTTGTCTCCTACGAGCAGTACTTC; cdr3_aa: CASSLVWDRVVSYEQYF
v_call: TRBV9; j_call: TRBJ2-1; d_call: NA; clone_size: NA; cdr3_nt: TGTGCCAGCAGCGTAGCTCCAGGGCTCCAGGCCCTCAATGAGCAGTTCTTC; cdr3_aa: CASSVAPGLQALNEQFF
v_call: TRBV9; j_call: TRBJ2-3; d_call: NA; clone_size: NA; cdr3_nt: TGTGCCAGCAGCCCCCGGCTGGCCACTAGCACAGATACGCAGTATTTT; cdr3_aa: CASSPRLATSTDTQYF
v_call: TRBV29-1; j_call: TRBJ2-5; d_call: NA; clone_size: NA; cdr3_nt: TGCAGCGTTGTGGGAAGTGGGGAGACCCAGTACTTC; cdr3_aa: CSVVGSGETQYF
v_call: TRBV19; j_call: TRBJ2-1; d_call: TRBD2; clone_size: NA; cdr3_nt: TGTGCCAGTAGCCGTGGCGGGGGGGTTTCGGATGAGCAGTTCTTC; cdr3_aa: CASSRGGGVSDEQFF
v_call: TRBV5-1; j_call: TRBJ2-1; d_call: NA; clone_size: once; cdr3_nt: TGCGCCAGTAGCCCCGCGATTGAGCAGTTCTTC; cdr3_aa: CASSPAIEQFF
v_call: TRBV7-8; j_call: TRBJ1-1; d_call: NA; clone_size: few; cdr3_nt: TGTGCCAGCAGCCAACCCCGGACAGCCCGGTGGGACACTGAAGCTTTCTTT; cdr3_aa: CASSQPRTARWDTEAFF
v_call: TRBV19; j_call: TRBJ2-5; d_call: NA; clone_size: NA; cdr3_nt: TGTGCCAGTAGTACTAACTTATGGGAGACCCAGTACTTC; cdr3_aa: CASSTNLWETQYF
v_call: TRBV19; j_call: TRBJ2-7; d_call: NA; clone_size: NA; cdr3_nt: TGTGCCAGTAGTATAGGCGGACGCTTCTACGAGCAGTACTTC; cdr3_aa: CASSIGGRFYEQYF
v_call: TRBV7-8; j_call: TRBJ1-3; d_call: NA; clone_size: NA; cdr3_nt: TGTGCCAGCAGCACGCTGGTAACAGCCCCCCAAAACACCATATATTTT; cdr3_aa: CASSTLVTAPQNTIYF
v_call: TRBV11-2; j_call: TRBJ1-2; d_call: TRBD1; clone_size: NA; cdr3_nt: TGTGCCAGCAGCTCGGACAGGGTAAACTATGGCTACACCTTC; cdr3_aa: CASSSDRVNYGYTF
v_call: TRBV18; j_call: TRBJ1-1; d_call: NA; clone_size: NA; cdr3_nt: TGTGCCAGCTCAACTTACAGGGCCCTCGGGTTGAACACTGAAGCTTTCTTT; cdr3_aa: CASSTYRALGLNTEAFF
v_call: TRBV29-1; j_call: TRBJ1-1; d_call: NA; clone_size: NA; cdr3_nt: TGCAGCGTTGAGAGCGGACGGATGAACACTGAAGCTTTCTTT; cdr3_aa: CSVESGRMNTEAFF
v_call: TRBV27; j_call: TRBJ2-3; d_call: NA; clone_size: NA; cdr3_nt: TGTGCCAGCAGTTACCTCCGCCCAGATACGCAGTATTTT; cdr3_aa: CASSYLRPDTQYF
v_call: TRBV11-3; j_call: TRBJ2-7; d_call: TRBD2; clone_size: NA; cdr3_nt: TGTGCCAGCAGCCTCGGGACTAGCGGATCCTACGAGCAGTACTTC; cdr3_aa: CASSLGTSGSYEQYF
v_call: TRBV5-6; j_call: TRBJ1-6; d_call: TRBD1; clone_size: NA; cdr3_nt: TGTGCCAGCAGGGCGACAGGGGAGTCCTATAATTCACCCCTCCACTTT; cdr3_aa: CASRATGESYNSPLHF
v_call: TRBV30; j_call: TRBJ1-1; d_call: TRBD1; clone_size: NA; cdr3_nt: TGTGCCTGGGGACAGGTCCCGGCAGAAGCTTTCTTT; cdr3_aa: CAWGQVPAEAFF
v_call: TRBV7-9; j_call: TRBJ1-1; d_call: NA; clone_size: NA; cdr3_nt: TGTGCCAGCAGCACCACCGGGGGGGTTCGCACTGAAGCTTTCTTT; cdr3_aa: CASSTTGGVRTEAFF
v_call: TRBV7-8; j_call: TRBJ2-7; d_call: NA; clone_size: few; cdr3_nt: TGTGCCAGCAGCTTAGTTCCAGACTCCTACGAGCAGTACTTC; cdr3_aa: CASSLVPDSYEQYF
v_call: TRBV30; j_call: TRBJ2-5; d_call: TRBD2; clone_size: NA; cdr3_nt: TGTGCCTGGAGTGTCCGGACTAGCGGCCACTTC; cdr3_aa: CAWSVRTSGHF
v_call: TRBV9; j_call: TRBJ1-2; d_call: NA; clone_size: NA; cdr3_nt: TGTGCCAGCAGCGCTACAGGTCTCAACTATGGCTACACCTTC; cdr3_aa: CASSATGLNYGYTF
v_call: TRBV6-1; j_call: TRBJ1-1; d_call: NA; clone_size: NA; cdr3_nt: TGTGCCAGCAGTGAAGCGCCCCGAATTGGGAACACTGAAGCTTTCTTT; cdr3_aa: CASSEAPRIGNTEAFF
v_call: TRBV19; j_call: TRBJ2-2; d_call: TRBD2; clone_size: NA; cdr3_nt: TGTGCCAGTAGTATTGGGACTAGCTACTCCGGGGAGCTGTTTTTT; cdr3_aa: CASSIGTSYSGELFF
v_call: TRBV3-1/TRBV3-2; j_call: TRBJ2-7; d_call: TRBD2; clone_size: NA; cdr3_nt: TGTGCCAGCAGCCAATGGGGGGCTAGCGGGGGCGAGCAGTACTTC; cdr3_aa: CASSQWGASGGEQYF
v_call: TRBV3-1/TRBV3-2; j_call: TRBJ1-1; d_call: NA; clone_size: once; cdr3_nt: TGTGCCAGCAGCCTGACACCGAACACTGAAGCTTTCTTT; cdr3_aa: CASSLTPNTEAFF
v_call: TRBV5-4; j_call: TRBJ2-3; d_call: NA; clone_size: NA; cdr3_nt: TGTGCCAGCAAAAGGACGCCAGAACAAGATACGCAGTATTTT; cdr3_aa: CASKRTPEQDTQYF
v_call: TRBV5-1; j_call: TRBJ2-5; d_call: NA; clone_size: NA; cdr3_nt: TGCGCCAGCAGCTTGGCCGTGGGAGAGACCCAGTACTTC; cdr3_aa: CASSLAVGETQYF
v_call: TRBV30; j_call: TRBJ2-1; d_call: NA; clone_size: NA; cdr3_nt: TGTGCCTGGAGTGTAGGCACTTTTCGGCAGTTCTTC; cdr3_aa: CAWSVGTFRQFF
v_call: TRBV19; j_call: TRBJ1-3; d_call: NA; clone_size: NA; cdr3_nt: TGTGCCAGTAGCAGGGGTCCCCCTGGAAACACCATATATTTT; cdr3_aa: CASSRGPPGNTIYF
v_call: TRBV9; j_call: TRBJ1-6; d_call: NA; clone_size: NA; cdr3_nt: TGTGCCAGCAGCGTAACAGATCATCCCAATTCACCCCTCCACTTT; cdr3_aa: CASSVTDHPNSPLHF
v_call: TRBV10-3; j_call: TRBJ2-6; d_call: TRBD1; clone_size: NA; cdr3_nt: TGTGCCATCAGGGCTGACAGGGAAGGGGCCAACGTCCTGACTTTC; cdr3_aa: CAIRADREGANVLTF
v_call: TRBV7-3; j_call: TRBJ2-3; d_call: TRBD2; clone_size: NA; cdr3_nt: TGTGCCAGCAGCCAAGAGACTAGCGGGGGGGCCCGGGTTATCGTGGATACGCAGTATTTT; cdr3_aa: CASSQETSGGARVIVDTQYF
v_call: TRBV3-1/TRBV3-2; j_call: TRBJ2-4; d_call: NA; clone_size: NA; cdr3_nt: TGTGCCAGCAGCCAAACCTTCACCGCCCTAGCCAAAAACATTCAGTACTTC; cdr3_aa: CASSQTFTALAKNIQYF
v_call: TRBV2; j_call: TRBJ2-7; d_call: NA; clone_size: once; cdr3_nt: TGTGCCAGCAGTGAAGTAGAGTACGAGCAGTACTTC; cdr3_aa: CASSEVEYEQYF
v_call: TRBV10-1; j_call: TRBJ2-3; d_call: NA; clone_size: NA; cdr3_nt: TGCGCCAGCAGTGAATGTTCTAAGCGCCGAGGTTGTCTGCCCAGTGTAGGGGGTACGCAGTATTTT; cdr3_aa: CASSECSKRRGCLPSVGGTQYF
v_call: TRBV19; j_call: TRBJ2-1; d_call: TRBD1; clone_size: NA; cdr3_nt: TGTGCCAGTAGTGCCTGGACAGGGGGCAGGTTAACCTACAATGAGCAGTTCTTC; cdr3_aa: CASSAWTGGRLTYNEQFF
v_call: TRBV29-1; j_call: TRBJ2-3; d_call: TRBD2; clone_size: NA; cdr3_nt: TGCAGCGTCTATAACTTAGCGGGGGCCTTAGATACGCAGTATTTT; cdr3_aa: CSVYNLAGALDTQYF
v_call: TRBV5-1; j_call: TRBJ2-7; d_call: NA; clone_size: NA; cdr3_nt: TGCGCCAGCAGCTTCGACCCCTCCTACGAGCAGTACTTC; cdr3_aa: CASSFDPSYEQYF
v_call: TRBV24-1; j_call: TRBJ2-5; d_call: TRBD2; clone_size: NA; cdr3_nt: TGTGCCACCAGTGATTTAGGAGCGGGATCTCAAGAGACCCAGTACTTC; cdr3_aa: CATSDLGAGSQETQYF
v_call: TRBV12-3/TRBV12-4; j_call: TRBJ2-7; d_call: NA; clone_size: NA; cdr3_nt: TGTGCCAGCAGTTTGCGCGACTACGAGCAGTACTTC; cdr3_aa: CASSLRDYEQYF
v_call: TRBV25-1; j_call: TRBJ1-6; d_call: NA; clone_size: NA; cdr3_nt: TGTGCCAGCAGTGAAATTGGGGTTTCACCCCTCCACTTT; cdr3_aa: CASSEIGVSPLHF
v_call: TRBV4-1; j_call: TRBJ2-3; d_call: NA; clone_size: NA; cdr3_nt: TGCGCCAGCAGCCCGCTAGGTAGGGGCGGACCTAGCACAGATACGCAGTATTTT; cdr3_aa: CASSPLGRGGPSTDTQYF
v_call: TRBV30; j_call: TRBJ2-7; d_call: TRBD2; clone_size: NA; cdr3_nt: TGTGCCTGGGGACTAGCGGGGACCTACGAGCAGTACTTC; cdr3_aa: CAWGLAGTYEQYF
v_call: TRBV10-1; j_call: TRBJ1-5; d_call: NA; clone_size: NA; cdr3_nt: TGCGCCAGCAGTGAGTCGCACCCTTTGGCGCAGGCCAATCAGCCCCAGCATTTT; cdr3_aa: CASSESHPLAQANQPQHF
v_call: TRBV3-1/TRBV3-2; j_call: TRBJ2-3; d_call: TRBD2; clone_size: NA; cdr3_nt: TGTGCCAGCAGCCAAGCTAGCGGGAGCCCACGGGCGCAGTATTTT; cdr3_aa: CASSQASGSPRAQYF
v_call: TRBV5-6; j_call: TRBJ2-5; d_call: TRBD2; clone_size: NA; cdr3_nt: TGTGCCAGCAGCTTGTTCCCGGGGACTAGCGGGAAGGAGACCCAGTACTTC; cdr3_aa: CASSLFPGTSGKETQYF